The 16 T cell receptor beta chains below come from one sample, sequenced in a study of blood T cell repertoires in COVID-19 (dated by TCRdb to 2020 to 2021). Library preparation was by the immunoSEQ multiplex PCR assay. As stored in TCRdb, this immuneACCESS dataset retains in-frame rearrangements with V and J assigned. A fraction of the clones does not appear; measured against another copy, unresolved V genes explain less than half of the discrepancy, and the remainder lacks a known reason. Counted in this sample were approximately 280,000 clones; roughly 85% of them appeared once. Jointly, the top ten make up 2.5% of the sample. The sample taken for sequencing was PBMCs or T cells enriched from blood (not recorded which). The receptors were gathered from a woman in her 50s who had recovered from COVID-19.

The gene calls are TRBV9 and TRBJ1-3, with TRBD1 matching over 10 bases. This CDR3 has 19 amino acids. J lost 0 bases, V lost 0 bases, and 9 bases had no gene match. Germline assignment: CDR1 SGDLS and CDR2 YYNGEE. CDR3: CASSVAVGDRGLSGNTIYF. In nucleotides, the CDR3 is TGTGCCAGCAGCGTAGCGGTCGGGGACAGGGGCCTCTCTGGAAACACCATATATTTT.

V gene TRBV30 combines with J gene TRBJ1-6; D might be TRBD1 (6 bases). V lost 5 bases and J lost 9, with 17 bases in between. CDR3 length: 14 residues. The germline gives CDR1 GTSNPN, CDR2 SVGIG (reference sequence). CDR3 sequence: CAWGAGGQSSPLHF. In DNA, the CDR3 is TGTGCCTGGGGGGCCGGGGGGCAGAGTTCACCCCTCCACTTT. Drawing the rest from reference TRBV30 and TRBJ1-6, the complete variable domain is SQTIHQWPATLVQPVGSPLSLECTVEGTSNPNLYWYRQAAGRGLQLLFYSVGIGQISSEVPQNLSASRPQDRQFILSSKKLLLSDSGFYLCAWGAGGQSSPLHFGNGTRLTVT.

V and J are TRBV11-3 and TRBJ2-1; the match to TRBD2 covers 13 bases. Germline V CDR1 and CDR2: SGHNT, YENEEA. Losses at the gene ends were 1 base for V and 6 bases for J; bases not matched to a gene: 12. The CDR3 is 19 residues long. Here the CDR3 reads CASSLAPQLAGGQANEQFF. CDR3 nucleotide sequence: TGTGCCAGCAGCTTAGCGCCCCAACTAGCGGGGGGGCAGGCCAATGAGCAGTTCTTC.

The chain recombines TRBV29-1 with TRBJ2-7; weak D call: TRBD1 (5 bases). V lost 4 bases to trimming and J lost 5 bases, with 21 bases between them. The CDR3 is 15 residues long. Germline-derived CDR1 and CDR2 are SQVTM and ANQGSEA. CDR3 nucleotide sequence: TGCAGCGTTGTATATCTTGGGGCAGTCACCCACGAGCAGTACTTC. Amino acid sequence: CSVVYLGAVTHEQYF.

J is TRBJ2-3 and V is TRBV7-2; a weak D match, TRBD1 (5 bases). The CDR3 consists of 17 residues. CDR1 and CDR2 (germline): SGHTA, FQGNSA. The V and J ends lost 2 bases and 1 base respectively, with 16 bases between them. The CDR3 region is CASSLNRMWTRTDTQYF. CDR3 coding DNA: TGTGCCAGCAGCTTAAACCGTATGTGGACACGCACAGATACGCAGTATTTT.

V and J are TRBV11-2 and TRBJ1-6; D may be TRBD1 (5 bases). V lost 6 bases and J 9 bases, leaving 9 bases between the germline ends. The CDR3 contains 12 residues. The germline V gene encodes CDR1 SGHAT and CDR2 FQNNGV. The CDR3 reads CASSQGGSPLHF. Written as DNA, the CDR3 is TGTGCCAGCAGTCAGGGAGGTTCACCCCTCCACTTT.

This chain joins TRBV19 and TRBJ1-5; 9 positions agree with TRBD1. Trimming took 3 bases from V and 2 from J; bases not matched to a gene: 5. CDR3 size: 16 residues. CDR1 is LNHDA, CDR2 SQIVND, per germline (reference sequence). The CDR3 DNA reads TGTGCCAGTAGTATGGGGACAGGGCTCGGCAATCAGCCCCAGCATTTT. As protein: CASSMGTGLGNQPQHF.

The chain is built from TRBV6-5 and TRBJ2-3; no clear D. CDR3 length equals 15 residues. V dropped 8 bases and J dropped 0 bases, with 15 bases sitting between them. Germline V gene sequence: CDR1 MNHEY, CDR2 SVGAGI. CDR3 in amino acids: CASARHLQSTDTQYF. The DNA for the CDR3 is TGTGCCAGCGCGCGGCACCTCCAAAGCACAGATACGCAGTATTTT.

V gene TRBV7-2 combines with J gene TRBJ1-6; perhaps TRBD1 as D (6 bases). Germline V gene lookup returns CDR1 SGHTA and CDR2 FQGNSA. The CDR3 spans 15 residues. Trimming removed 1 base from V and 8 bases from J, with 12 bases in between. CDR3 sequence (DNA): TGTGCCAGCAGCTTAGTCAGACAGGCGGATTCACCCCTCCACTTT. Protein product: CASSLVRQADSPLHF.

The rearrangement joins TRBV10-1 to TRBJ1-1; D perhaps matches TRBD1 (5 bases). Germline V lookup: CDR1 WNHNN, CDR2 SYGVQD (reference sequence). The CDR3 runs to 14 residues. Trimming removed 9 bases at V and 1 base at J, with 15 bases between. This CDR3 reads CASSKAGSNTEAFF. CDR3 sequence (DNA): TGCGCCAGTTCAAAAGCAGGGTCGAACACTGAAGCTTTCTTT.

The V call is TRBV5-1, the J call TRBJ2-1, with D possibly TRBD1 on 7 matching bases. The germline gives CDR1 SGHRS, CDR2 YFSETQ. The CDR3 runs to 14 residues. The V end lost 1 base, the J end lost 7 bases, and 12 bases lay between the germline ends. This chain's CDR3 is CASSLWDSGNEQFF. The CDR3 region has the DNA TGCGCCAGCAGCTTGTGGGACAGCGGGAATGAGCAGTTCTTC.

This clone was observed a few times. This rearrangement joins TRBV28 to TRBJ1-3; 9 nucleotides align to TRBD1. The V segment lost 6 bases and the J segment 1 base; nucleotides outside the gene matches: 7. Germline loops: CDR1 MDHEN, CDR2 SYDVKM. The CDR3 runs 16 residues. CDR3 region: CASRGQGIGSGNTIYF. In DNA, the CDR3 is TGTGCCAGCAGAGGACAGGGGATAGGGTCTGGAAACACCATATATTTT.

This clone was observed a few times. The DNA for the CDR3 is TGTGCCAGTAGTATAAGCGAAAATTCCTACAATGAGCAGTTCTTC. This codes for CASSISENSYNEQFF. This chain connects TRBV19 to TRBJ2-1; D is undetermined. V lost 2 bases, J lost 1 base, and 9 bases lay in between. Germline V gene data show CDR1 as LNHDA and CDR2 as SQIVND (reference sequence). The CDR3 is 15 amino acids.

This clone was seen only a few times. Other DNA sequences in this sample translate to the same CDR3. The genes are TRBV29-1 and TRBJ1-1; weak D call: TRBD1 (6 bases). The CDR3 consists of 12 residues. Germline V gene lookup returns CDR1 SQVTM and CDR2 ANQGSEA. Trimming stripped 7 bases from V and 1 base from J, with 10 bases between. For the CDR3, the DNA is TGCAGCGCCGGGACACCGAACACTGAAGCTTTCTTT. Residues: CSAGTPNTEAFF.

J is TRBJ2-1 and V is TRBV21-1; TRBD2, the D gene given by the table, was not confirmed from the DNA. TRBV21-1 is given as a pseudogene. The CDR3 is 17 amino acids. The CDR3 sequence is CASSKAPLGGGGNEQFF. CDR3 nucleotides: TGTGCCAGCAGCAAAGCACCCCTCGGGGGGGGCGGCAATGAGCAGTTCTTC.

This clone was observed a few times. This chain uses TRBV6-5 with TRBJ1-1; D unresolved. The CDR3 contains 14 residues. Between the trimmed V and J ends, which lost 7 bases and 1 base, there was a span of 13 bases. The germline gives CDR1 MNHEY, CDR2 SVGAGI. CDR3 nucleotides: TGTGCCAGCAAACTCGGACGGGGGAACACTGAAGCTTTCTTT. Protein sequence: CASKLGRGNTEAFF.